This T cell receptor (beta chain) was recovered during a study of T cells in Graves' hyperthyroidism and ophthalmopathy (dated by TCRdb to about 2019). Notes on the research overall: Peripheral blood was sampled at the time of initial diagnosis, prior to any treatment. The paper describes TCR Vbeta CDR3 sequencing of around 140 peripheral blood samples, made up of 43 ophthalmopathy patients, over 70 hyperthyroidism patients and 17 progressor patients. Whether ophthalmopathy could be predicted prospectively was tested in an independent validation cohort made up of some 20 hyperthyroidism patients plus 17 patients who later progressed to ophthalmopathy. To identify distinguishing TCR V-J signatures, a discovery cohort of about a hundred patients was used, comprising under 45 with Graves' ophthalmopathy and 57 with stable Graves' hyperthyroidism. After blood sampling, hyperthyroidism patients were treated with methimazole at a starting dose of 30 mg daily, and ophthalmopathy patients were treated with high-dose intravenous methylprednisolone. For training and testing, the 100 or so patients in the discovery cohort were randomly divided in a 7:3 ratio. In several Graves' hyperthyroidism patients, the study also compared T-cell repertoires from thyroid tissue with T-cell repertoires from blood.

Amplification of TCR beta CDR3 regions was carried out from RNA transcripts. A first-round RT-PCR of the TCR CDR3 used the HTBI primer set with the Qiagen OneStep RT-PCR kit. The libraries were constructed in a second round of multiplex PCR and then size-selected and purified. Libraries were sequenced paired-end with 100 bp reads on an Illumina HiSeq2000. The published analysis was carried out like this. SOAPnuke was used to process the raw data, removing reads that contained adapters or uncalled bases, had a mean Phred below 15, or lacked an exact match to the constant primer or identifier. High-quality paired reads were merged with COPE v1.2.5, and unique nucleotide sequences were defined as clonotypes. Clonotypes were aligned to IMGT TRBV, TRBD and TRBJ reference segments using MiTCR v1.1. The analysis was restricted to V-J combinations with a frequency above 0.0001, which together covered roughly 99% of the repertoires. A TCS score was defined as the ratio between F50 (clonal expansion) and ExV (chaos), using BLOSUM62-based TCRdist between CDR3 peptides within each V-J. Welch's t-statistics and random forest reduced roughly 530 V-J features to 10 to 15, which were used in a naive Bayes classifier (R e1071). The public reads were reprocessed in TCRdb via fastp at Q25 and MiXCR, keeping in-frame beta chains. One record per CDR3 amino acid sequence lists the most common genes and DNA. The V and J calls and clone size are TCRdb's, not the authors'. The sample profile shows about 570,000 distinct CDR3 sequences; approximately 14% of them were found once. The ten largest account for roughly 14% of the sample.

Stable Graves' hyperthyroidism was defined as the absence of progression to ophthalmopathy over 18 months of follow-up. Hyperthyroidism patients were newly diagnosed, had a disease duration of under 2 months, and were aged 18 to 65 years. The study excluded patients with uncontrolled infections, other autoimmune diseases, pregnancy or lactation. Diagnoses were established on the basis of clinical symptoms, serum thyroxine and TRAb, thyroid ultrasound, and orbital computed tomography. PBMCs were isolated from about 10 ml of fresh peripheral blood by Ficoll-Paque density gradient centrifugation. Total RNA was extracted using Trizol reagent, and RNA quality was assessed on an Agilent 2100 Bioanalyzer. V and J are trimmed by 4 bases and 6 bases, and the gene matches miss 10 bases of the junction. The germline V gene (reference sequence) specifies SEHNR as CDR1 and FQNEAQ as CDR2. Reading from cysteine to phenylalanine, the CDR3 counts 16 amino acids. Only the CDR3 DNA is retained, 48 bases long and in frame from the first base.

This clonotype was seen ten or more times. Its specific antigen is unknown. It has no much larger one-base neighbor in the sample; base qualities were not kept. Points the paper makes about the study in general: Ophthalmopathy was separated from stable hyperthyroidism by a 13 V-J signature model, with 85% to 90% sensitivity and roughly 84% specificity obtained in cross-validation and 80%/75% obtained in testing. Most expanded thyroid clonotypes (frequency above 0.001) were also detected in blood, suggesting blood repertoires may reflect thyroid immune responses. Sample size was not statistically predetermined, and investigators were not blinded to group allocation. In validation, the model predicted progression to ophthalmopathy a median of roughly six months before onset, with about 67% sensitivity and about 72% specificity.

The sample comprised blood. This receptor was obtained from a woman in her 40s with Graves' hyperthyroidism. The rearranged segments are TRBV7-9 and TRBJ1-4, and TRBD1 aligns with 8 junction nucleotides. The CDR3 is CASSYTLTGVDEKLFF. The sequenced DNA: TGTGCCAGCAGCTATACCCTGACAGGGGTCGATGAAAAACTGTTTTTT.